This T cell receptor beta chain emerged from a study of cytomegalovirus exposure and HLA in healthy donors. Notes on the study in general: Certain sequence variants were highly shared and formed a cluster, and this cluster was likely a sequencing artifact. By HLA locus, TCR association rates varied in a later analysis, with DRB1 showing the most and HLA-C the fewest. Per a later analysis, HLA-associated TCR beta chains showed more clonal expansion than other, equally common TCR beta chains. Researchers reported in a later analysis that common viral pathogens appeared linked to several top clusters.

Trimming left V 3 bases short and J 5 bases short, with 8 bases between. The CDR3 runs to 12 residues. Germline V gene data show CDR1 as SGDLS and CDR2 as YYNGEE. Points on this clone: The antigen is undetermined.

Primers for the PCR totalled 60 Vbeta and 13 Jbeta. Produced via immunoSEQ multiplex PCR; TCRdb's table is partial and in-frame only. The sample carries tens of thousands of clones, 35% to 55% recorded once. Sequencing was performed on PBMCs. The chain couples TRBV9 to TRBJ1-2; D possibly corresponds to TRBD1 (6 bases). This TCR derives from a woman aged 50 to 65 in good health and CMV-seronegative. CDR3 residues: CASSEQGYGYTF. Here the CDR3 DNA reads TGTGCCAGCAGCGAACAGGGTTATGGCTACACCTTC.